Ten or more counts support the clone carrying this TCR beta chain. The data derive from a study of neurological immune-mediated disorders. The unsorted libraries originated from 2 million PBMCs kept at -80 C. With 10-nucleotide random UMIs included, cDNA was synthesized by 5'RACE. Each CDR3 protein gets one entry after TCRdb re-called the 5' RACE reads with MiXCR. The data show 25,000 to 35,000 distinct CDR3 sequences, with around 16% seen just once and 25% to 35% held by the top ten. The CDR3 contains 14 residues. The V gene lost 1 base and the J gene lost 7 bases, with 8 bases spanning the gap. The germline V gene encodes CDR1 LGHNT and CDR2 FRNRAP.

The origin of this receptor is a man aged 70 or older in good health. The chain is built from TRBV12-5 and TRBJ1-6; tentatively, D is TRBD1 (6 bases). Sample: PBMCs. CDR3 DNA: TGTGCTAGTGGTTTGGGCAGGGGCAATTCACCCCTCCACTTT. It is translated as CASGLGRGNSPLHF.